Listed here are 31 T cell receptor beta chains from one sample, sequenced in a study of T cells in Graves' hyperthyroidism and ophthalmopathy (dated by TCRdb to the late 2010s). Library method: multiplex PCR. Sequencing took place on an Illumina HiSeq 2000. Amplification of TCR beta CDR3 regions was carried out from RNA transcripts. A first-round RT-PCR of the TCR CDR3 used the HTBI primer set with the Qiagen OneStep RT-PCR kit. The public reads were run again by TCRdb, first through fastp at Q25 and then through MiXCR, and only productive beta chains were kept. Each record represents a unique CDR3 protein, reported with the most common genes and DNA among its rows. The sample yields more than 650,000 distinct CDR3 sequences; around 15% were counted once. In total, the top ten clones hold roughly a tenth of the sample. Sequences were obtained from blood. The source is a young woman with Graves' hyperthyroidism.

This sequence joins TRBV30 and TRBJ2-1; D remains ambiguous. CDR3 length equals 14 residues. Deletions cut 4 bases from V and 9 bases from J, with 19 bases between. CDR1 GTSNPN and CDR2 SVGIG come from the germline V gene (reference sequence). The CDR3 nucleotides read TGTGCCTGGATCCCGGACGGAACAAATAGTGAGCAGTTCTTC. It is translated as CAWIPDGTNSEQFF. The full variable domain, in which reference TRBV30 and TRBJ2-1 provide the parts outside the CDR3, is SQTIHQWPATLVQPVGSPLSLECTVEGTSNPNLYWYRQAAGRGLQLLFYSVGIGQISSEVPQNLSASRPQDRQFILSSKKLLLSDSGFYLCAWIPDGTNSEQFFGPGTRLTVL.

This clonotype has just a few counts. The J gene is TRBJ1-2, the V gene TRBV6-2 or TRBV6-3; the match to TRBD1 covers 9 bases. The germline CDR1 and CDR2 sequences are MNHEY and SVGEGT. Trimming cost V 4 bases and J 6 bases; bases outside gene matches: 6. The CDR3 is 14 residues long. This CDR3 reads CASSSGTGTHGYTF. CDR3 nucleotides: TGTGCCAGCAGTTCCGGGACAGGGACCCATGGCTACACCTTC.

Of note for this clonotype: This sequence may be a read error, since a much larger clone differs from it by one base. The chain couples TRBV30 to TRBJ1-4, with D uncertain. The V end was cut by 3 bases, the J end by 8 bases, with 13 bases between. This CDR3 is 13 amino acids long. Germline lookup yields CDR1 GTSNPN and CDR2 SVGIG (reference sequence). The CDR3 is CAWSVVGWEKLFF. DNA for the CDR3: TGTGCCTGGAGCGTAGTGGGTTGGGAAAAACTGTTTTTT.

This clonotype came up many times. The J gene is TRBJ2-1, the V gene TRBV20-1, with 9 bases that match TRBD2. V was pared by 1 base and J by 6 bases, with 4 bases of the junction left unmatched. Germline V gene sequence: CDR1 DFQATT, CDR2 SNEGSKA (reference sequence). The CDR3 length is 14 residues. CDR3: CSARGLAGTNEQFF. CDR3 DNA: TGCAGTGCTAGAGGGCTAGCGGGGACCAATGAGCAGTTCTTC.

This clonotype was found many times. The rearrangement links TRBV20-1 to TRBJ2-3, with 8 bases aligning to TRBD1. The CDR3 has 15 amino acids. Trimming took 7 bases from V and 5 from J; bases not matched to a gene: 14. Germline lookup yields CDR1 DFQATT and CDR2 SNEGSKA (reference sequence). CDR3 coding DNA: TGCAGTGACTCACCGGACAGGGCAATAATAGATACGCAGTATTTT. It is translated as CSDSPDRAIIDTQYF.

Worth noting for this clonotype: Given a much more abundant clone one base away, this may be a read error. The gene calls are TRBV28 and TRBJ1-2, with D hard to call. This CDR3 is built from 17 residues. The V gene's germline CDR1 is MDHEN and CDR2 SYDVKM. The CDR3 sequence is CASTTVDWPGFNCGYTF. CDR3 DNA: TGTGCCAGCACCACGGTGGACTGGCCCGGTTTTAACTGTGGCTACACCTTC.

This clonotype was seen repeatedly, ten times or more. This rearrangement joins TRBV11-2 to TRBJ2-3; D ambiguous. The CDR3 contains 14 residues. Per the germline V gene, CDR1 is SGHAT and CDR2 is FQNNGV. Trimming left V 5 bases short and J 4 bases short, with 13 bases between. As DNA, the CDR3 is TGTGCCAGCAGCCCTCGACTTATCTCAGATACGCAGTATTTT. This sequence encodes CASSPRLISDTQYF.

This clonotype has a count of ten or more. This chain connects TRBV3-1 to TRBJ2-3; D may be TRBD1 (6 bases). Trimming removed 0 bases from V and 0 bases from J, with 22 bases in between. Germline assignment: CDR1 LGHDT and CDR2 YNNKEL (reference sequence). CDR3 length equals 20 residues. Here the CDR3 reads CASSQDDPRQVTTSTDTQYF. In DNA form, the CDR3 reads TGTGCCAGCAGCCAAGACGATCCCCGACAGGTTACGACTAGCACAGATACGCAGTATTTT.

This clonotype was counted many times. The rearrangement joins TRBV4-1 to TRBJ1-1; D gene uncertain. With 3 bases removed from V and 5 bases from J, the gap between germline ends came to 13 bases. Germline V gives CDR1 MGHRA, CDR2 YSYEKL. This CDR3 has 14 residues. CDR3 sequence reads: CASSHPPGGTEAFF. The CDR3 bases are TGCGCCAGCAGCCACCCCCCGGGAGGGACTGAAGCTTTCTTT.

As for this clonotype: A junction end diverges from the germline sequence, so it may reflect a read error. The rearrangement joins TRBV20-1 to TRBJ1-2, with 11 nucleotides matching TRBD1. Per germline, CDR1 DFQATT and CDR2 SNEGSKA (reference sequence). This CDR3 spans 17 amino acids. CDR3 bases: TGCAGTGCTAGATCGGACAGGGGGCTCCGAGCTAACTGTGGCTACACCTTC. This sequence encodes CSARSDRGLRANCGYTF.

This clonotype was seen ten or more times. The gene calls are TRBV12-3 or TRBV12-4 and TRBJ2-1, with 9 bases fitting TRBD1. V shed 6 bases, J shed 4 bases, and the junction held 4 bases outside the gene matches. The CDR3 has 14 amino acids. The CDR3 nucleotides are TGTGCCAGCAGCGGGACAGGGTATTACAATGAGCAGTTCTTC. It codes for CASSGTGYYNEQFF.

V usage is TRBV12-3 or TRBV12-4 and J usage is TRBJ2-3, with TRBD2 identical over 11 bases. CDR3 length equals 16 residues. After removal of 7 bases from V and 0 bases from J, the junction contained 6 bases not matched to a gene. CDR3 coding DNA: TGTGCCAGCACGCTAAGACTAGCGGGGAGCACAGATACGCAGTATTTT. This encodes CASTLRLAGSTDTQYF.

This clonotype has a count of ten or more. V gene TRBV5-1 combines with J gene TRBJ2-7, with D tentatively TRBD1 or TRBD2 (5 bases each). CDR3 length: 15 amino acids. V lost 4 bases to trimming and J lost 1 base, with 15 bases between them. Germline-derived CDR1 and CDR2 are SGHRS and YFSETQ. CDR3 bases: TGCGCCAGCAGCCCAACCTGGGGGACGTCCTACGAGCAGTACTTC. This translates into CASSPTWGTSYEQYF.

This clonotype was counted between two and nine times. This chain uses TRBV20-1 with TRBJ2-3; TRBD1 might be the D (6 bases). Germline CDR1 and CDR2: DFQATT and SNEGSKA (reference sequence). The CDR3 consists of 12 residues. CDR3 loop: CLGGAAANTQYF. The CDR3 nucleotides are TGCCTTGGGGGCGCGGCAGCGAATACGCAGTATTTT.

This clonotype has ten or more counts. This rearrangement joins TRBV7-2 to TRBJ2-3; 9 bases are shared with TRBD2. The CDR3 consists of 16 residues. Germline loops: CDR1 SGHTA, CDR2 FQGNSA. V gave up 5 bases and J gave up 4 bases; unmatched junction bases: 10. CDR3 DNA sequence: TGTGCCAGCAGCCCCCCCTGGGGCGGGAGGGCAGATACGCAGTATTTT. This encodes CASSPPWGGRADTQYF. The full variable domain, completed using reference TRBV7-2 and TRBJ2-3, is GAGVSQSPSNKVTEKGKDVELRCDPISGHTALYWYRQSLGQGLEFLIYFQGNSAPDKSGLPSDRFSAERTGGSVSTLTIQRTQQEDSAVYLCASSPPWGGRADTQYFGPGTRLTVL.

This clonotype has a handful of counts. This chain joins TRBV20-1 and TRBJ1-1, with D uncertain. The CDR3 covers 16 residues. Germline-derived CDR1 and CDR2 are DFQATT and SNEGSKA (reference sequence). With 3 bases removed from V and 0 bases from J, the gap between germline ends came to 17 bases. The CDR3 nucleotides read TGCAGTGCTAGTAATAATGGATTCACGATGAACACTGAAGCTTTCTTT. This codes for CSASNNGFTMNTEAFF.

This sequence joins TRBV7-2 and TRBJ2-2; the D gene is possibly TRBD2 (6 bases). V was cut by 0 bases and J by 6 bases, with 23 bases left in between. This CDR3 region has 19 residues. Germline assignment: CDR1 SGHTA and CDR2 FQGNSA. The CDR3 DNA sequence: TGTGCCAGCAGCTTAGCGTTTAAGTGGAGGCGGGATCAACCCGGGGAGCTGTTTTTT. As protein: CASSLAFKWRRDQPGELFF.

This clonotype appeared many times. In DNA, the CDR3 is TGTGCCTGGAGTGGGACTAGCGGGGCCTACGAGCAGTACTTC. It codes for CAWSGTSGAYEQYF. This rearrangement joins TRBV30 to TRBJ2-7; TRBD2 matches at 12 bases. V lost 1 base to trimming and J lost 2 bases; unmatched junction nucleotides: 0. Germline V gene data show CDR1 as GTSNPN and CDR2 as SVGIG (reference sequence). The CDR3 spans 14 residues.

The chain uses TRBV15 and TRBJ2-7, with D possibly matching TRBD1 (6 bases). The CDR3 extends over 14 amino acids. CDR1 and CDR2 from the germline V gene are LNHNV and YYDKDF (reference sequence). The ends were cut back, 3 bases at V and 3 bases at J, with 12 bases in the middle. CDR3 region: CATSRAGTNYEQYF. Here the CDR3 DNA reads TGTGCCACCAGCAGGGCCGGGACAAACTACGAGCAGTACTTC. The full variable domain, in which reference TRBV15 and TRBJ2-7 provide the parts outside the CDR3, is DAMVIQNPRYQVTQFGKPVTLSCSQTLNHNVMYWYQQKSSQAPKLLFHYYDKDFNNEADTPDNFQSRRPNTSFCFLDIRSPGLGDTAMYLCATSRAGTNYEQYFGPGTRLTVT.

This clonotype was seen ten or more times. The V and J genes are TRBV30 and TRBJ1-1, with 7 nucleotides matching TRBD1. The trim removed 4 bases at V and 4 bases at J, leaving 9 bases unmatched. CDR3 length: 14 amino acids. CDR1 is GTSNPN, CDR2 SVGIG, per germline (reference sequence). In nucleotides, the CDR3 is TGTGCCTGGACCTTCAGGGGGTGGGGCACTGAAGCTTTCTTT. It encodes CAWTFRGWGTEAFF.

This clonotype turned up a few times. This chain connects TRBV11-2 to TRBJ2-5; D gene ambiguous. V lost 0 bases, J lost 0 bases, and 8 bases lay in between. Germline loops: CDR1 SGHAT, CDR2 FQNNGV. CDR3 length: 15 amino acids. In DNA, the CDR3 is TGTGCCAGCAGCTTAGAGGCGGCGAACCAAGAGACCCAGTACTTC. It is translated as CASSLEAANQETQYF. Supplemented by reference TRBV11-2 and TRBJ2-5, the full variable domain reads EAGVAQSPRYKIIEKRQSVAFWCNPISGHATLYWYQQILGQGPKLLIQFQNNGVVDDSQLPKDRFSAERLKGVDSTLKIQPAKLEDSAVYLCASSLEAANQETQYFGPGTRLLVL.

Ten or more counts support this clonotype. The chain combines TRBV12-3 or TRBV12-4 with TRBJ2-5; 11 bases are a match to TRBD2. Unmatched junction bases numbered 12, after V lost 4 bases and J lost 2 bases. This CDR3 comprises 18 residues. Here the CDR3 reads CASSSLAPRTSGQETQYF. For the CDR3, the DNA is TGTGCCAGCAGTTCCCTGGCCCCTCGGACTAGCGGGCAAGAGACCCAGTACTTC.

The chain joins TRBV9 to TRBJ2-7; D unresolved. The CDR3 runs 16 residues. Germline V lookup: CDR1 SGDLS, CDR2 YYNGEE. Between the trimmed V and J ends, which lost 0 bases and 0 bases, there was a span of 13 bases. CDR3: CASSVADTPFSYEQYF. DNA for the CDR3: TGTGCCAGCAGCGTAGCGGATACTCCCTTCTCCTACGAGCAGTACTTC.

This clonotype appeared many times. V usage is TRBV29-1 and J usage is TRBJ2-1; no firm D call. Trimming cost V 5 bases and J 9 bases, with 11 bases left between them. The CDR3 has 11 amino acids. Germline V CDR1 and CDR2: SQVTM, ANQGSEA. CDR3 DNA sequence: TGCAGCGTTATAATCTGGGGTGAGCAGTTCTTC. Protein: CSVIIWGEQFF.

This clonotype was seen many times. V usage is TRBV6-1 and J usage is TRBJ2-7; 12 bases are a match to TRBD2. CDR1 MNHNS and CDR2 SASEGT come from the germline V gene. CDR3 length: 17 amino acids. The V segment lost 5 bases and the J segment 3 bases; nucleotides outside the gene matches: 11. CDR3 nucleotides: TGTGCCAGCAGTTATCCCCGACTAGCGGGAGAGGGCTACGAGCAGTACTTC. Translated, it gives CASSYPRLAGEGYEQYF.

This clonotype was seen repeatedly, ten times or more. The J gene is TRBJ2-5, the V gene TRBV11-2, with TRBD1 as a possible D gene (6 bases). Trimming stripped 0 bases from V and 4 bases from J, with 9 bases between. This CDR3 contains 14 residues. Germline lookup yields CDR1 SGHAT and CDR2 FQNNGV. The DNA of the CDR3 is TGTGCCAGCAGCTTAGAGGGACACGGAGAGACCCAGTACTTC. This encodes CASSLEGHGETQYF.

This clonotype came up a few times. A much bigger clone sits one base away, suggesting this may be a read error. V and J are TRBV11-2 and TRBJ2-7; 8 bases fit TRBD2. The CDR3 spans 14 residues. In germline, CDR1 is SGHAT, CDR2 FQNNGV. Trimming at V came to 1 base and at J to 6 bases, leaving 5 bases not matched to a gene. The CDR3 loop is CASSLGWAGGEQYF. CDR3 DNA: TGTGCCAGCAGCTTAGGTTGGGCGGGAGGCGAGCAGTACTTC. Combining the CDR3 with reference TRBV11-2 and TRBJ2-7 gives the whole variable domain EAGVAQSPRYKIIEKRQSVAFWCNPISGHATLYWYQQILGQGPKLLIQFQNNGVVDDSQLPKDRFSAERLKGVDSTLKIQPAKLEDSAVYLCASSLGWAGGEQYFGPGTRLTVT.

This clonotype showed up just a few times. This chain joins TRBV19 and TRBJ2-1, with 8 positions matching TRBD2. Looked up from germline, CDR1 is LNHDA and CDR2 is SQIVND (reference sequence). The CDR3 sequence is 19 residues long. After removal of 4 bases from V and 7 bases from J, the junction contained 21 bases not matched to a gene. The CDR3 sequence is CASSTLLNYGRAGLNEQFF. CDR3 in DNA: TGTGCCAGTAGTACCCTCCTCAATTACGGGAGGGCCGGGTTGAATGAGCAGTTCTTC.

This clonotype was found many times. The gene calls are TRBV6-1 and TRBJ1-4, with 7 bases that match TRBD1. Germline-derived CDR1 and CDR2 are MNHNS and SASEGT. The CDR3 runs to 15 residues. J lost 7 bases, V lost 4 bases, and 9 bases had no gene match. In nucleotides, the CDR3 is TGTGCCAGCAGTGCAAACAGGGGATGGAGTGAAAAACTGTTTTTT. It codes for CASSANRGWSEKLFF.

The chain couples TRBV9 to TRBJ2-2; 7 bases line up with TRBD2. Losses at the gene ends were 4 bases for V and 6 bases for J; bases not matched to a gene: 9. The CDR3 covers 15 residues. Germline V gene sequence: CDR1 SGDLS, CDR2 YYNGEE. Here the CDR3 reads CASSQGRASPGELFF. CDR3 coding DNA: TGTGCCAGCAGCCAAGGGAGGGCCAGTCCCGGGGAGCTGTTTTTT.

This clonotype was observed at least ten times. The chain joins TRBV20-1 to TRBJ2-3, with TRBD2 matching 8 bases. The J segment lost 2 bases and the V segment lost 0 bases, leaving 7 bases of the junction unmatched. Looked up from germline, CDR1 is DFQATT and CDR2 is SNEGSKA (reference sequence). This CDR3 has 16 amino acids. The CDR3 here is CSARDQGGRPTDTQYF. The CDR3 nucleotides read TGCAGTGCTAGAGATCAAGGCGGGAGGCCCACAGATACGCAGTATTTT.